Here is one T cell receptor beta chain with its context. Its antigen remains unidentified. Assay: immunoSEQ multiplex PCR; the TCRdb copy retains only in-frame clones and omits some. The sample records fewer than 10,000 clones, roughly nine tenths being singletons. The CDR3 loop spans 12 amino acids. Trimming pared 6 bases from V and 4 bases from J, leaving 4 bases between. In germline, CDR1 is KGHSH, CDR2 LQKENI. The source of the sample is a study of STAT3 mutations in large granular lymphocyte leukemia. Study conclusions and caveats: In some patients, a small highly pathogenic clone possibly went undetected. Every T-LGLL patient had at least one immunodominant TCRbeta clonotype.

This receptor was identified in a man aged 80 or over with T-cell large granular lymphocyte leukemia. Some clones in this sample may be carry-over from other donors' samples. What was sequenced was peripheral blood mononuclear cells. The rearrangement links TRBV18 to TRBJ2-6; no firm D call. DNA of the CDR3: TGTGCCAGCTCTGGGGGGGCCAACGTCCTGACTTTC. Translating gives CASSGGANVLTF.